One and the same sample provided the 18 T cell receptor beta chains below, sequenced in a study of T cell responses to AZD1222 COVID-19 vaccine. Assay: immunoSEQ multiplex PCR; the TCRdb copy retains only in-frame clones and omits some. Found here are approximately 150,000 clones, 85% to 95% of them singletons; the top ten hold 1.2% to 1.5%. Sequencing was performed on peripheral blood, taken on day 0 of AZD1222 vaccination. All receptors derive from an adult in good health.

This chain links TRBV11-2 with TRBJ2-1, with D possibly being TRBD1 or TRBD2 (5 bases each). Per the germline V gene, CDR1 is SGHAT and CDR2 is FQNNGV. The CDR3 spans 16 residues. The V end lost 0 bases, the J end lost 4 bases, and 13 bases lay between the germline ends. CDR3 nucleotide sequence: TGTGCCAGCAGCTTAGAACGGCAGGGAGCTTACAATGAGCAGTTCTTC. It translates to CASSLERQGAYNEQFF.

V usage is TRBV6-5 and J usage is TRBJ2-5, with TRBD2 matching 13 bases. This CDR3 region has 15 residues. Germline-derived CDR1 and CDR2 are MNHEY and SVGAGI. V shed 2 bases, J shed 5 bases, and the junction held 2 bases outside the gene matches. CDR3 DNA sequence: TGTGCCAGCAGTTACGTGGGACTAGCGGGGGAGACCCAGTACTTC. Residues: CASSYVGLAGETQYF.

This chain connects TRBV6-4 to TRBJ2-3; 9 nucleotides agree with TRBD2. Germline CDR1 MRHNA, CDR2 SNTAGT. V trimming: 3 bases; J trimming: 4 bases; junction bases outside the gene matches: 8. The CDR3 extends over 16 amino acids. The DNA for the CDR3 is TGTGCCAGCAGTGAGGCAGGGACTAGCAAGGCAGATACGCAGTATTTT. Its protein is CASSEAGTSKADTQYF.

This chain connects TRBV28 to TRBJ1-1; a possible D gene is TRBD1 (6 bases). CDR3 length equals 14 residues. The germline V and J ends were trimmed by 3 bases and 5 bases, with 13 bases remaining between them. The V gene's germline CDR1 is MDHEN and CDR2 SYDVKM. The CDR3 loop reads CASSLGRGWTEAFF. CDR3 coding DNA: TGTGCCAGCAGTTTGGGCAGGGGCTGGACTGAAGCTTTCTTT. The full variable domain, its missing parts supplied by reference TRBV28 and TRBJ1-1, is DVKVTQSSRYLVKRTGEKVFLECVQDMDHENMFWYRQDPGLGLRLIYFSYDVKMKEKGDIPEGYSVSREKKERFSLILESASTNQTSMYLCASSLGRGWTEAFFGQGTRLTVV.

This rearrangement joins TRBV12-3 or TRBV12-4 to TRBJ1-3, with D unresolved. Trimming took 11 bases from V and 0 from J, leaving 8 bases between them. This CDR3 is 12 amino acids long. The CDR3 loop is CAASNSGNTIYF. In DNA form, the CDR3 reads TGTGCCGCCTCGAACTCTGGAAACACCATATATTTT.

The CDR3 sequence is CASSGQGALRGEKLFF. The CDR3 DNA sequence: TGTGCCAGCAGTGGACAGGGGGCGCTTAGGGGTGAAAAACTGTTTTTT. V usage is TRBV2 and J usage is TRBJ1-4, with 10 positions matching TRBD1. Trimming at V came to 4 bases and at J to 7 bases, leaving 9 bases not matched to a gene. This CDR3 spans 16 amino acids. Per germline, CDR1 SNHLY and CDR2 FYNNEI.

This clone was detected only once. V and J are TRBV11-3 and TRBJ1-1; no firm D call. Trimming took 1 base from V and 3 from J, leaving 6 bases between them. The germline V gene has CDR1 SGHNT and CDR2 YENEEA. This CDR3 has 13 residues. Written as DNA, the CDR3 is TGTGCCAGCAGCTTAGGGGAGGACACTGAAGCTTTCTTT. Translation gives CASSLGEDTEAFF.

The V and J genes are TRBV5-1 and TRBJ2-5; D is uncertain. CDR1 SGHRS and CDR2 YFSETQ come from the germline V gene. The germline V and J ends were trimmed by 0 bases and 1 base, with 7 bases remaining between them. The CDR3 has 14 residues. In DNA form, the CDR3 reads TGCGCCAGCAGCTTGGATGCCAGCCAAGAGACCCAGTACTTC. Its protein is CASSLDASQETQYF.

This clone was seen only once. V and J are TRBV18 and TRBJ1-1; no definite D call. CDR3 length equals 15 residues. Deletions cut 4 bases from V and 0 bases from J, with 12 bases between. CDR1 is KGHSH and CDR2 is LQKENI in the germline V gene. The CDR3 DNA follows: TGTGCCAGCTCACTCAACTGGGCCGTGAACACTGAAGCTTTCTTT. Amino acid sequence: CASSLNWAVNTEAFF.

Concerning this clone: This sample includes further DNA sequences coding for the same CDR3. CDR3 bases: TGTGCCAGCAGTTCAAGGGACAGGGGTCAAGAGACCCAGTACTTC. As protein: CASSSRDRGQETQYF. The gene calls are TRBV28 and TRBJ2-5, with 10 bases aligning to TRBD1. This CDR3 comprises 15 residues. Germline lookup yields CDR1 MDHEN and CDR2 SYDVKM. The V segment lost 4 bases and the J segment 2 bases; nucleotides outside the gene matches: 4.

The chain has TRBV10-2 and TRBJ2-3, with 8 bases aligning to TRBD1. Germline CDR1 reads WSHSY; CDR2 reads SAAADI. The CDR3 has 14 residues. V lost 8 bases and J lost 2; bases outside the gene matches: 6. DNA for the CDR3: TGCGCCAGCGGCCCAGGGGGCCCCACAGATACGCAGTATTTT. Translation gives CASGPGGPTDTQYF.

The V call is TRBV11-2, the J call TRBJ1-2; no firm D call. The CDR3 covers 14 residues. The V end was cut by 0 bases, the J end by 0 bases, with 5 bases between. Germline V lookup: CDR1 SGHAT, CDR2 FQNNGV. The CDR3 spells CASSLDRSNYGYTF. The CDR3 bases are TGTGCCAGCAGCTTAGACAGGTCTAACTATGGCTACACCTTC.

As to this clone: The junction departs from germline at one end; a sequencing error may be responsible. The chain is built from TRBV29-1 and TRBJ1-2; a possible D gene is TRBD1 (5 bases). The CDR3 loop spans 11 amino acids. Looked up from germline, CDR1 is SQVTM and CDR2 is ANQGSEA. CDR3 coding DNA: TGCAGCGTTGAGGAGGTGGAGGGACGGGCCTTC. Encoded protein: CSVEEVEGRAF.

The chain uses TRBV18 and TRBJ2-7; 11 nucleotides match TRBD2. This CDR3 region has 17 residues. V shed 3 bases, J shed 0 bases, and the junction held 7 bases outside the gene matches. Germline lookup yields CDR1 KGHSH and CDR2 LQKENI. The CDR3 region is CASSPGIAGGPSYEQYF. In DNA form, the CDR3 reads TGTGCCAGCTCACCCGGGATAGCGGGGGGGCCCTCCTACGAGCAGTACTTC. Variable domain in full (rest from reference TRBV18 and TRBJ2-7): NAGVMQNPRHLVRRRGQEARLRCSPMKGHSHVYWYRQLPEEGLKFMVYLQKENIIDESGMPKERFSAEFPKEGPSILRIQQVVRGDSAAYFCASSPGIAGGPSYEQYFGPGTRLTVT.

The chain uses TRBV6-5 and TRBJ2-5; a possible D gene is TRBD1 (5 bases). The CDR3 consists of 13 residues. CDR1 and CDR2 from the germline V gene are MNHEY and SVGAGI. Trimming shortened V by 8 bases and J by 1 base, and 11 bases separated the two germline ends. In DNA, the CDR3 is TGTGCCAGCGCCGGACAACCCCAAGAGACCCAGTACTTC. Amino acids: CASAGQPQETQYF.

CDR3 in DNA: TGTGCCAGCAGCGGCCCCGGGACTAGCTCGCCGGCCTACGAGCAGTACTTC. Residues: CASSGPGTSSPAYEQYF. The rearrangement links TRBV21-1 to TRBJ2-7; TRBD2, the table's D call, was not compared with the DNA. TRBV21-1 is an annotated pseudogene. The CDR3 runs 17 residues.

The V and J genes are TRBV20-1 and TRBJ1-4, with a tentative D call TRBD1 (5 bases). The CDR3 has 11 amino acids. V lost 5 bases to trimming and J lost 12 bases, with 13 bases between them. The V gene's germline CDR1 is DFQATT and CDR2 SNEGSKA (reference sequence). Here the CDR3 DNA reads TGCAGTGCTTGGGTGGAGGGGCAACTGTTTTTT. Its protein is CSAWVEGQLFF.

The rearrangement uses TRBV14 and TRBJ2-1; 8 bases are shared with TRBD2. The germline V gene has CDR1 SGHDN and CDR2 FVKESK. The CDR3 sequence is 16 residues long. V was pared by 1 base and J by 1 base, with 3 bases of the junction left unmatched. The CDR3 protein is CASSQAGGPSYNEQFF. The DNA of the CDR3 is TGTGCCAGCAGCCAAGCGGGAGGGCCTTCCTACAATGAGCAGTTCTTC. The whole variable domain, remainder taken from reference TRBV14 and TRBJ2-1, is EAGVTQFPSHSVIEKGQTVTLRCDPISGHDNLYWYRRVMGKEIKFLLHFVKESKQDESGMPNNRFLAERTGGTYSTLKVQPAELEDSGVYFCASSQAGGPSYNEQFFGPGTRLTVL.